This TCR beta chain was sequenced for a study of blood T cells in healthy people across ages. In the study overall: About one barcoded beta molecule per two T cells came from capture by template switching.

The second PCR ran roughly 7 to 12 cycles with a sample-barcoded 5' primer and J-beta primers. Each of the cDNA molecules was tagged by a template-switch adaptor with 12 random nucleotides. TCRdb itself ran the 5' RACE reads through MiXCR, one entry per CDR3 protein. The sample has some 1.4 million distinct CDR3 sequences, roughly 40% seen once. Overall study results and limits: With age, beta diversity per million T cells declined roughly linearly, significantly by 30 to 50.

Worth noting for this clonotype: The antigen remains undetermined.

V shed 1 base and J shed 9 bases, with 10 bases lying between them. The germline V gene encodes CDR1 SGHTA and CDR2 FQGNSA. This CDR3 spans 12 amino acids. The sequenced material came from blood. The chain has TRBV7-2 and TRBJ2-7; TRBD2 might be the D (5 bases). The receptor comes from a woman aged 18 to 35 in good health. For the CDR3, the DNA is TGTGCCAGCAGCTTAGGGACCCGGGGGCAGTACTTC. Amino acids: CASSLGTRGQYF.